The rows below give T cell receptor beta chains drawn from one sample of a study of cytomegalovirus exposure and HLA in healthy donors. The data were produced by immunoSEQ multiplex PCR, yet TCRdb's version contains in-frame clones alone and is incomplete. The sample has some 120,000 clones, 75% to 90% seen once. The sequencing input was PBMCs. The receptors derive from a man in his forties in good health and CMV-seronegative. Each CDR3 is given with its conserved first and last residue. Fields, in order: V gene, D gene, CDR3 protein. The D gene is left open where the match is weak.

>TRBV19|-
CASSSQGTDTQYF
>TRBV6-5|-
CASSRGGFSTDTQYF
>TRBV27|-
CASSVGTGNEQFF
>TRBV6-5|-
CASSYSRRGGNYGYTF
>TRBV5-1|-
CASNTARAEGSETQYF
>TRBV28|-
CASSFYREQPQHF
>TRBV7-9|TRBD1
CASSGGTALNTEAFF
>TRBV7-2|TRBD2
CASSLGGLAGAGETQYF
>TRBV30|TRBD2
CARSSGSGSSGYNEQFF
>TRBV2|-
CASSSGAGANVLTF
>TRBV5-1|-
CASSLGGGSDTEAFF
>TRBV7-7|-
CASSLATTGFNEQFF
>TRBV7-9|-
CASSTQGSNQPQHF
>TRBV7-2|TRBD1
CASTPRGQGYSPLHF
>TRBV6-1|-
CASTVLPGGYTF
>TRBV9|-
CASSVEGRGGTGELFF
>TRBV10-3|-
CAISDRGRGEQFF
>TRBV5-6|-
CASSRREGATYEQYF
>TRBV6-1|-
CASSEPGLNTEAFF
>TRBV19|TRBD2
CASISAGGSDEQFF
>TRBV6-1|TRBD2
CASSEDFGGGTATDTQYF
>TRBV6-5|-
CASSYQGGGYNEQFF
>TRBV7-8|-
CASSQDRNTEAFF
>TRBV7-6|-
CASGDLYNEQFF
>TRBV5-1|-
CASSRSGSSYEQYF
>TRBV5-1|TRBD2
CASSLGTSGAYNEQFF
>TRBV5-1|TRBD1
CASSAGQAQDTQYF
>TRBV5-1|-
CASSPLRGADGLNEQFF
>TRBV6-5|-
CASSAPKIGELFF
>TRBV5-6|-
CASSLILGQQETQYF
>TRBV5-6|-
CASRAAGRINYGYTF
>TRBV18|-
CASSPPSASTGELFF
>TRBV30|-
CAWTQGYSYNEQFF
>TRBV7-9|-
CAPVEKLFF
>TRBV28|TRBD1
CASSLYSGQTSNQPQHF
>TRBV9|-
CASSVGQEQETQYF
>TRBV29-1|-
CSVLGDYDYEQYF
>TRBV5-1|-
CASSFDTIYGYTF
>TRBV30|TRBD1
CAWNDRGPVTEAFF
>TRBV19|-
CASSRLNTEAFF
>TRBV4-1|-
CASSQDPESSYNEQFF
>TRBV11-2|TRBD2
CASRAGLAGISEQYF
>TRBV28|TRBD1
CASIRQGIQPQHF
>TRBV28|TRBD2
CASTPGGSGDTQYF
>TRBV5-1|TRBD2
CASSRTSGGYNEQFF
>TRBV30|TRBD1
CAWSGGAGGDQPQHF
>TRBV27|-
CASKVLGAGSGYTF
>TRBV28|TRBD2
CASTLGGRAVGEQFF
>TRBV30|-
CAWRYYNEQFF
>TRBV30|-
CAWSVLANTGELFF
>TRBV28|-
CASLQGTDTQYF
>TRBV6-5|TRBD1
CASITMGQGVGEQYF
>TRBV9|-
CASSPSQGQPQHF
>TRBV19|TRBD1
CASSTRDSQNEKLFF
>TRBV6-1|-
CATLGLLTDAQYF